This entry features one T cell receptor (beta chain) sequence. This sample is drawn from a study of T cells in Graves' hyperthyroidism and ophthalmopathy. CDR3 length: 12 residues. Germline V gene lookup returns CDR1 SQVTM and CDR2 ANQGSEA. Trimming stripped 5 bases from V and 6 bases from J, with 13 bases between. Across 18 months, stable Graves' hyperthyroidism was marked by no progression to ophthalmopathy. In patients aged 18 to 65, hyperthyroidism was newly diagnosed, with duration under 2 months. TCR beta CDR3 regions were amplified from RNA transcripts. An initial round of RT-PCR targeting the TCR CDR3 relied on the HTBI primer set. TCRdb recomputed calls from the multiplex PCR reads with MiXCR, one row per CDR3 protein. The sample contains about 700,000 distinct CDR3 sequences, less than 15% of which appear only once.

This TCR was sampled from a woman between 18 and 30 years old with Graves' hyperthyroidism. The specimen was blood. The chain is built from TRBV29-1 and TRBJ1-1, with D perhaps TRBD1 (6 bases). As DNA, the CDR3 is TGCAGCGTTTACAGGGTTTCGGCTGAAGCTTTCTTT. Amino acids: CSVYRVSAEAFF.